The clone carrying this T cell receptor (beta chain) was seen a few times. The CDR3 loop spans 16 amino acids. CDR1 is SEHNR and CDR2 is FQNEAQ in the germline V gene (reference sequence). V was shortened by 6 bases and J by 4 bases, with 18 bases between the two germline ends. The data were obtained in a study of blood T cell repertoires in COVID-19. Study-level background: COVID-19 samples, acute and convalescent, were from the United States, Italy and Spain. In each case, the material was cDNA or gDNA derived from T cells, B-cell-depleted T cells, or PBMCs.

In the original processing: Amplifying reference gene primers gave estimates of nucleated cell counts. Produced via immunoSEQ multiplex PCR; TCRdb's table is partial and in-frame only. V and J calls and clone size are those listed in that table; D and trimming were worked out from the DNA. The sample yields some 150,000 clones, around 90% seen once. This receptor was obtained from a woman aged 55-69 years with active or convalescent COVID-19. Sequenced: peripheral blood. The rearrangement links TRBV7-9 to TRBJ2-2; maybe TRBD1 (6 bases). In DNA form, the CDR3 reads TGTGCCAGCAGTACAAACACGGGACACAGCACCGGGGAGCTGTTTTTT. Protein product: CASSTNTGHSTGELFF. The complete variable domain, with remaining parts taken from reference TRBV7-9 and TRBJ2-2, reads DTGVSQNPRHKITKRGQNVTFRCDPISEHNRLYWYRQTLGQGPEFLTYFQNEAQLEKSRLLSDRFSAERPKGSFSTLEIQRTEQGDSAMYLCASSTNTGHSTGELFFGEGSRLTVL.